This passage covers 21 T cell receptor beta chains from one sample sequenced in a study of T cells in Graves' hyperthyroidism and ophthalmopathy. TCR beta CDR3 regions were amplified from RNA transcripts. The TCR CDR3 was amplified in a first-round RT-PCR using the HTBI primer set. TCRdb processed the multiplex PCR reads anew with MiXCR; each CDR3 protein has one entry. The sample comprises a few hundred thousand distinct CDR3 sequences, around a sixth of which are singletons, and under 7.5% rests with the top ten. The sequenced sample consisted of blood. These receptors all stem from a woman in her twenties or thirties with Graves' hyperthyroidism.

The sample holds many counts of this clonotype. The chain couples TRBV28 to TRBJ1-5; TRBD1 might be the D (6 bases). With 5 bases removed from V and 2 bases from J, the gap between germline ends came to 13 bases. The germline gives CDR1 MDHEN, CDR2 SYDVKM. The CDR3 is made up of 15 amino acids. The CDR3 loop is CASSLQGRGNQPQHF. The CDR3 nucleotides read TGTGCCAGCAGTCTACAGGGTCGGGGCAATCAGCCCCAGCATTTT.

The chain couples TRBV5-1 to TRBJ1-1, with D perhaps TRBD1 (5 bases). Trimming took off 2 bases at V and 4 bases at J, with 12 bases between the two ends. The CDR3 covers 14 residues. Germline CDR1 reads SGHRS; CDR2 reads YFSETQ. The CDR3 here is CASSFTGGVTEAFF. DNA for the CDR3: TGCGCCAGCAGCTTCACGGGAGGGGTCACTGAAGCTTTCTTT.

V usage is TRBV4-3 and J usage is TRBJ2-5, with D unclear. Germline assignment: CDR1 LGHNA and CDR2 YSLEER. V was pared by 0 bases and J by 1 base, with 6 bases between. This CDR3 comprises 14 residues. CDR3 sequence: CASSQDPGQETQYF. The CDR3 DNA is TGCGCCAGCAGCCAAGACCCAGGCCAAGAGACCCAGTACTTC.

This clonotype was counted at least ten times. This sequence joins TRBV3-1 and TRBJ1-2; tentatively, D is TRBD1 (5 bases). The germline V gene has CDR1 LGHDT and CDR2 YNNKEL (reference sequence). Trimming took 1 base from V and 8 from J, leaving 11 bases between them. The CDR3 extends over 13 amino acids. The CDR3 region is CASSQGGMDGYTF. The CDR3 DNA reads as TGTGCCAGCAGCCAAGGGGGGATGGACGGCTACACCTTC.

This clonotype was detected ten times or more. The chain joins TRBV18 to TRBJ2-1; D remains ambiguous. With 4 bases removed from V and 4 bases from J, the gap between germline ends came to 14 bases. This CDR3 spans 15 amino acids. Germline CDR1 reads KGHSH; CDR2 reads LQKENI. CDR3 nucleotides: TGTGCCAGCTCACAGGGTGATTACTTGTACAATGAGCAGTTCTTC. Its protein product is CASSQGDYLYNEQFF.

This clonotype has at least ten counts. The CDR3 bases are TGTGCCTGGAAAGAGGACGGACGGGTGGAGCAGTTCTTC. Protein: CAWKEDGRVEQFF. V usage is TRBV30 and J usage is TRBJ2-1; D is ambiguous. CDR3 length: 13 amino acids. Looked up from germline, CDR1 is GTSNPN and CDR2 is SVGIG (reference sequence). Trimming removed 4 bases at V and 10 bases at J, with 17 bases between.

In its sample, this clonotype was seen once. This chain links TRBV5-1 with TRBJ2-2; 7 bases match TRBD2. Trimming at V came to 5 bases and at J to 0 bases, leaving 7 bases not matched to a gene. Germline V gene lookup returns CDR1 SGHRS and CDR2 YFSETQ. The CDR3 runs to 16 residues. The CDR3 reads CASSSTGTTNTGELFF. In DNA, the CDR3 is TGCGCCAGCAGTTCAACCGGGACTACGAACACCGGGGAGCTGTTTTTT.

The CDR3 DNA reads TGTGCCAGTAGTTCGGAAGGTCGGGGGGCACCCCTCCACTTT. This encodes CASSSEGRGAPLHF. The gene calls are TRBV19 and TRBJ1-6; TRBD1 is a possible D gene (5 bases). Germline loops: CDR1 LNHDA, CDR2 SQIVND (reference sequence). V was trimmed by 5 bases and J by 11 bases, leaving 16 bases between them. There are 14 residues in the CDR3. The entire variable domain, with the rest obtained from reference TRBV19 and TRBJ1-6, is as follows: DGGITQSPKYLFRKEGQNVTLSCEQNLNHDAMYWYRQDPGQGLRLIYYSQIVNDFQKGDIAEGYSVSREKKESFPLTVTSAQKNPTAFYLCASSSEGRGAPLHFGNGTRLTVT.

As to this clonotype: This is likely a read error, given that the CDR3 carries no conserved phenylalanine or tryptophan at its end. The J gene is TRBJ1-2, the V gene TRBV28; the D gene is possibly TRBD1 (5 bases). The ends were cut back, 1 base at V and 0 bases at J, with 9 bases in the middle. The CDR3 sequence is 15 residues long. Germline CDR1 and CDR2: MDHEN and SYDVKM. The CDR3 DNA sequence: TGTGCCAGCAGTTTATCCTCAGGGTCTAACTATGGCTACACCATC. Translating gives CASSLSSGSNYGYTI.

The chain carries TRBV7-9 and TRBJ2-5; 10 positions agree with TRBD2. The length of the CDR3 is 17 residues. Germline V gene lookup returns CDR1 SEHNR and CDR2 FQNEAQ (reference sequence). V trimming: 3 bases; J trimming: 5 bases; junction bases outside the gene matches: 12. DNA for the CDR3: TGTGCCAGCAGCTTGGATGGACTAGCGGAGCTTGGGGAGACCCAGTACTTC. It encodes CASSLDGLAELGETQYF.

The chain combines TRBV7-4 with TRBJ2-5; tentatively, D is TRBD2 (7 bases). V was pared by 2 bases and J by 3 bases, with 13 bases between. Germline V gene sequence: CDR1 SGHVT, CDR2 SQSDAQ. CDR3 length: 15 residues. The CDR3 loop reads CASSLSRGAEETQYF. Here the CDR3 DNA reads TGTGCCAGCAGCTTATCCCGGGGGGCAGAAGAGACCCAGTACTTC. The whole variable domain, filled in from reference TRBV7-4 and TRBJ2-5, reads GAGVSQSPRYKVAKRGRDVALRCDSISGHVTLYWYRQTLGQGSEVLTYSQSDAQRDKSGRPSGRFSAERPERSVSTLKIQRTEQGDSAVYLCASSLSRGAEETQYFGPGTRLLVL.

The table lists this clonotype with many counts. This chain connects TRBV5-1 to TRBJ2-7, with 9 bases aligning to TRBD2. The length of the CDR3 is 19 residues. Trimming cost V 2 bases and J 1 base; bases outside gene matches: 16. CDR1 and CDR2 from the germline V gene are SGHRS and YFSETQ. The CDR3 nucleotides read TGCGCCAGCAGCTTTGGCGCGGGGGGGGAGATGTATCCATCCTACGAGCAGTACTTC. It specifies CASSFGAGGEMYPSYEQYF.

This clonotype was counted many times. This chain uses TRBV3-1 with TRBJ1-1, with D perhaps matching TRBD1 (5 bases). The CDR3 consists of 13 residues. V lost 1 base and J 6 bases, leaving 9 bases between the germline ends. CDR1 is LGHDT and CDR2 is YNNKEL in the germline V gene (reference sequence). In DNA, the CDR3 is TGTGCCAGCAGCCAAGTACGGGGGTCTGAAGCTTTCTTT. This sequence encodes CASSQVRGSEAFF.

J is TRBJ2-1 and V is TRBV10-3; weak D call: TRBD2 (6 bases). Germline V lookup: CDR1 ENHRY, CDR2 SYGVKD. V dropped 10 bases and J dropped 0 bases, with 7 bases sitting between them. The CDR3 contains 12 residues. CDR3 amino acids: CATGDSYNEQFF. The CDR3 bases are TGTGCCACGGGGGACTCCTACAATGAGCAGTTCTTC.

This clonotype was counted ten times or more. The genes are TRBV5-8 and TRBJ2-5, with D perhaps assigned TRBD1 or TRBD2 (5 bases each). CDR1 SGHTS and CDR2 YDEGEE come from the germline V gene. V was clipped by 0 bases and J by 4 bases, with 7 bases between them. This CDR3 has 13 amino acids. The CDR3 here is CASSLGDRETQYF. The CDR3 region has the DNA TGTGCCAGCAGCTTGGGGGACCGAGAGACCCAGTACTTC. Complete variable domain (other parts from reference TRBV5-8 and TRBJ2-5): EAGVTQSPTHLIKTRGQQATLRCSPISGHTSVYWYQQALGLGLQFLLWYDEGEERNRGNFPPRFSGRQFPNYSSELNVNALELEDSALYLCASSLGDRETQYFGPGTRLLVL.

This clonotype has ten or more counts. J is TRBJ2-7 and V is TRBV20-1, with D perhaps given as TRBD1 or TRBD2 (6 bases each). The ends were cut back, 0 bases at V and 2 bases at J, with 11 bases in the middle. The germline V gene has CDR1 DFQATT and CDR2 SNEGSKA (reference sequence). This CDR3 contains 14 residues. CDR3 in amino acids: CSARDPGGPYEQYF. The CDR3 region has the DNA TGCAGTGCTAGAGACCCCGGGGGCCCCTACGAGCAGTACTTC.

This clonotype was detected only a few times. The chain couples TRBV30 to TRBJ2-6; D possibly corresponds to TRBD2 (6 bases). The CDR3 contains 16 residues. Per the germline V gene, CDR1 is GTSNPN and CDR2 is SVGIG (reference sequence). The V end was cut by 2 bases, the J end by 2 bases, with 13 bases between. The CDR3 spells CAWSPYWEAGANVLTF. The CDR3 DNA is TGTGCCTGGAGTCCCTATTGGGAGGCTGGGGCCAACGTCCTGACTTTC.

CDR3 region: CASSPRDDEQFF. CDR3 DNA sequence: TGTGCCAGCTCACCAAGGGACGATGAGCAGTTCTTC. The rearrangement uses TRBV18 and TRBJ2-1, with D perhaps given as TRBD1 or TRBD2 (5 bases each). The length of the CDR3 is 12 residues. V was shortened by 2 bases and J by 8 bases, with 7 bases between the two germline ends. Looked up from germline, CDR1 is KGHSH and CDR2 is LQKENI. Full variable domain (remainder filled in from reference TRBV18 and TRBJ2-1): NAGVMQNPRHLVRRRGQEARLRCSPMKGHSHVYWYRQLPEEGLKFMVYLQKENIIDESGMPKERFSAEFPKEGPSILRIQQVVRGDSAAYFCASSPRDDEQFFGPGTRLTVL.

V and J are TRBV5-1 and TRBJ1-2; D not resolved. Per the germline V gene, CDR1 is SGHRS and CDR2 is YFSETQ. V lost 3 bases, J lost 8 bases, and 14 bases lay in between. This CDR3 is built from 13 residues. CDR3 bases: TGCGCCAGCAGCTCGGAGGGAGTACGGGGCTACACCTTC. Residues: CASSSEGVRGYTF.

This clonotype was detected many times. The V call is TRBV27, the J call TRBJ2-1; 10 bases align to TRBD2. The CDR3 spans 16 residues. Germline V gene sequence: CDR1 MNHEY, CDR2 SMNVEV (reference sequence). V dropped 1 base and J dropped 6; count of bases not matched to a gene: 6. For the CDR3, the DNA is TGTGCCAGCAGTTTATTTTCTAGCGGGAGTGGCAATGAGCAGTTCTTC. Protein sequence: CASSLFSSGSGNEQFF.

V and J are TRBV29-1 and TRBJ2-2, with 8 bases identical to TRBD1. CDR3 size: 16 residues. Germline CDR1 is SQVTM and CDR2 is ANQGSEA. J gave up 7 bases and V 0 bases, and 10 bases lay outside the gene matches. The CDR3 region is CSVEDRSRGLVGELFF. Written as DNA, the CDR3 is TGCAGCGTTGAAGATAGGAGCAGGGGGCTTGTCGGGGAGCTGTTTTTT.